The 12 T cell receptor beta chains presented below share a single source sample, sequenced in a study of blood T cell repertoires in COVID-19. Produced via immunoSEQ multiplex PCR; TCRdb's table is partial and in-frame only. Of under 200,000 clones in the sample, approximately 90% were seen once. The specimen was peripheral blood. The receptors derive from a man aged 18 to 30 with acute or convalescent COVID-19.

V usage is TRBV6-1 and J usage is TRBJ1-2; 8 bases agree with TRBD1. Germline assignment: CDR1 MNHNS and CDR2 SASEGT. With V trimmed by 1 base and J by 4 bases, 11 bases remained unmatched. This CDR3 has 17 residues. CDR3 residues: CASSEVAQGARGYGYTF. The CDR3 DNA reads TGTGCCAGCAGTGAAGTCGCGCAGGGGGCTCGAGGCTATGGCTACACCTTC.

The CDR3 sequence is CASSMAGLGQPQHF. In nucleotides, the CDR3 is TGTGCCAGTAGTATGGCAGGGCTTGGTCAGCCCCAGCATTTT. The rearrangement joins TRBV19 to TRBJ1-5, with D perhaps matching TRBD1 (5 bases). In germline, CDR1 is LNHDA, CDR2 SQIVND (reference sequence). V lost 3 bases, J lost 6 bases, and 12 bases lay in between. The CDR3 consists of 14 residues.

The chain uses TRBV7-9 and TRBJ1-5, with 7 bases fitting TRBD1. Per the germline V gene, CDR1 is SEHNR and CDR2 is FQNEAQ (reference sequence). The CDR3 totals 17 residues. The junction had 6 bases not matched to a gene; V was cut back by 1 base and J by 0 bases. CDR3 residues: CASSLVPDRASNQPQHF. The CDR3, as DNA: TGTGCCAGCAGCTTAGTCCCAGACAGGGCTAGCAATCAGCCCCAGCATTTT.

This chain uses TRBV13 with TRBJ2-5; D gene uncertain. V shed 2 bases and J shed 6 bases, with 16 bases lying between them. Germline CDR1 and CDR2: PRHDT and FYEKMQ (reference sequence). There are 15 residues in the CDR3. CDR3 sequence reads: CASSLMSRDSKTQYF. Written as DNA, the CDR3 is TGTGCCAGCAGCTTAATGTCGCGTGACTCGAAGACCCAGTACTTC.

This CDR3 reads CASSYRDREDLGKLFF. The CDR3 DNA is TGTGCCAGCAGTTACCGCGACAGGGAAGATCTCGGAAAACTGTTTTTT. The rearrangement uses TRBV6-5 and TRBJ1-4; 7 nucleotides match TRBD1. Germline loops: CDR1 MNHEY, CDR2 SVGAGI. V lost 2 bases to trimming and J lost 10 bases; unmatched junction nucleotides: 13. This CDR3 is built from 16 residues.

This clone was seen once. This chain links TRBV28 with TRBJ1-1; TRBD1 is a possible D gene (5 bases). V lost 6 bases to trimming and J lost 1 base, with 9 bases between them. Germline V CDR1 and CDR2: MDHEN, SYDVKM. This CDR3 has 13 amino acids. The CDR3 DNA reads TGTGCCAGCAGAGACAGCCGGAACACTGAAGCTTTCTTT. Amino acid sequence: CASRDSRNTEAFF.

The rearrangement links TRBV24-1 to TRBJ1-2, with TRBD1 identical over 12 bases. Germline lookup yields CDR1 KGHDR and CDR2 SFDVKD. Unmatched junction bases numbered 16, after V lost 2 bases and J lost 4 bases. The CDR3 loop spans 20 amino acids. The CDR3 DNA is TGTGCCACCAGTGATTCCAAAGCGGGGACAGGGGGCGTCCGATCCTATGGCTACACCTTC. This encodes CATSDSKAGTGGVRSYGYTF.

The rearrangement uses TRBV19 and TRBJ2-7, with 9 positions matching TRBD1. The CDR3 runs 15 residues. V trimming: 5 bases; J trimming: 3 bases; junction bases outside the gene matches: 8. Germline CDR1 LNHDA, CDR2 SQIVND (reference sequence). The DNA of the CDR3 is TGTGCCAGTAGTGCCGGGACAGGGCTGGGCTACGAGCAGTACTTC. The encoded protein is CASSAGTGLGYEQYF.

The rearrangement links TRBV6-1 to TRBJ2-7, with 7 bases identical to TRBD1. CDR1 is MNHNS and CDR2 is SASEGT in the germline V gene. J lost 4 bases, V lost 2 bases, and 2 bases had no gene match. This CDR3 contains 13 residues. The CDR3 here is CASSERGQYEQYF. The CDR3 DNA sequence: TGTGCCAGCAGTGAAAGGGGGCAGTACGAGCAGTACTTC.

CDR3 amino acids: CASSESGGWGTDTQYF. The CDR3 DNA reads as TGTGCCAGCAGTGAAAGCGGGGGATGGGGCACAGATACGCAGTATTTT. The chain is built from TRBV6-1 and TRBJ2-3, with 8 bases fitting TRBD2. Germline CDR1 is MNHNS and CDR2 is SASEGT. The CDR3 extends over 16 amino acids. V shed 2 bases, J shed 1 base, and the junction held 5 bases outside the gene matches.

The chain carries TRBV29-1 and TRBJ1-1; 9 bases are a match to TRBD1. This CDR3 is 13 amino acids long. The germline V gene has CDR1 SQVTM and CDR2 ANQGSEA. V trimming: 7 bases; J trimming: 2 bases; junction bases outside the gene matches: 5. CDR3 in DNA: TGCAGCGGGTACAGGGGGCCCAACACTGAAGCTTTCTTT. Translated, it gives CSGYRGPNTEAFF.

The chain links TRBV6-5 to TRBJ1-1, with D hard to call. Deletions cut 6 bases from V and 4 bases from J, with 15 bases between. CDR1 is MNHEY, CDR2 SVGAGI, per germline. There are 14 residues in the CDR3. The CDR3 sequence: CASRLPEGGTEAFF. CDR3 nucleotides: TGTGCCAGCAGACTCCCTGAGGGAGGCACTGAAGCTTTCTTT.